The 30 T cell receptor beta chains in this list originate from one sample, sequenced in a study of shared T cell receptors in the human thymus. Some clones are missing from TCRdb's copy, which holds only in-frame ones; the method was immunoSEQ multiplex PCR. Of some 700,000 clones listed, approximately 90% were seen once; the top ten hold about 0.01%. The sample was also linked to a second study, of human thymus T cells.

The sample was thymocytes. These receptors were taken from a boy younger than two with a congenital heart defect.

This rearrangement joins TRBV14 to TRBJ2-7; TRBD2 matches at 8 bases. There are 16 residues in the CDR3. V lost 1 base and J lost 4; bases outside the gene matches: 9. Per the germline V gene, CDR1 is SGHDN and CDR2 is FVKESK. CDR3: CASSQAPGLGVYEQYF. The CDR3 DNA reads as TGTGCCAGCAGCCAAGCACCGGGACTAGGAGTATACGAGCAGTACTTC.

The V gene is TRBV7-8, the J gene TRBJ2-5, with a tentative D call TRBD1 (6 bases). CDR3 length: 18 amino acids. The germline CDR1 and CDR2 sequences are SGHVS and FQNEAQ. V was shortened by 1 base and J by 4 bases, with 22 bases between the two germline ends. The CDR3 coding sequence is TGTGCCAGCAGCTTAGTAAGGAGGACAGCCCGCATCCCAGAGACCCAGTACTTC. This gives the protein CASSLVRRTARIPETQYF.

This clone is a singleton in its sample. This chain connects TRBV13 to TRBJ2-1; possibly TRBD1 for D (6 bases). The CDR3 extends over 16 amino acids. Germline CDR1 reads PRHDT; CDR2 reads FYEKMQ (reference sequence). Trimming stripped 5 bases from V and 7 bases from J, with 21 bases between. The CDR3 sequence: CASSPRLLGALNEQFF. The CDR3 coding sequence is TGTGCCAGCAGCCCACGACTCTTGGGGGCTCTGAATGAGCAGTTCTTC.

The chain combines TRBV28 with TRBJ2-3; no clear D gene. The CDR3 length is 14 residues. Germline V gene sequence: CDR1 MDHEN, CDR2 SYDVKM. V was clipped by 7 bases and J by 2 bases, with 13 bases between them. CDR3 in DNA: TGTGCCAGCAACAGTGCACTTCTCACAGATACGCAGTATTTT. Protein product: CASNSALLTDTQYF. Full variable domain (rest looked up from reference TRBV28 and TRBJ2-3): DVKVTQSSRYLVKRTGEKVFLECVQDMDHENMFWYRQDPGLGLRLIYFSYDVKMKEKGDIPEGYSVSREKKERFSLILESASTNQTSMYLCASNSALLTDTQYFGPGTRLTVL.

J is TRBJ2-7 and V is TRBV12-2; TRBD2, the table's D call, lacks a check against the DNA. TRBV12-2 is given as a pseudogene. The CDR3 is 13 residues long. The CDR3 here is CASHPRGIHEQYF. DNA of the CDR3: TGTGCAAGTCACCCACGGGGAATCCACGAGCAGTACTTC.

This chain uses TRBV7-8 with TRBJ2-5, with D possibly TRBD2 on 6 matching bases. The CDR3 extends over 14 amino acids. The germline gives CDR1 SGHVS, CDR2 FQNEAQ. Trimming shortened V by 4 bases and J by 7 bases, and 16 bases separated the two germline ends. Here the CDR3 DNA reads TGTGCCAGCAGCTCAGGGACTTGGGAAGGGACCCAGTACTTC. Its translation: CASSSGTWEGTQYF.

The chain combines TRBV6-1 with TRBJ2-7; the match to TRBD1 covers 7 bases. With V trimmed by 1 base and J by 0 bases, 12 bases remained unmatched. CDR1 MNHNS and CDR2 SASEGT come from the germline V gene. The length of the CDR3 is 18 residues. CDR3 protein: CASSEEGTVIISSYEQYF. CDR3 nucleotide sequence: TGTGCCAGCAGTGAAGAAGGGACAGTCATTATTAGCTCCTACGAGCAGTACTTC.

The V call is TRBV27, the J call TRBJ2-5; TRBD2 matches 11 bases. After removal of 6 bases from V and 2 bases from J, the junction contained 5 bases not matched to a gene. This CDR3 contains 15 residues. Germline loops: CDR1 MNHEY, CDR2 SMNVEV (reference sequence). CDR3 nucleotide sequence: TGTGCCAGCAGGTTAGCGGGAGGGAATCAAGAGACCCAGTACTTC. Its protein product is CASRLAGGNQETQYF.

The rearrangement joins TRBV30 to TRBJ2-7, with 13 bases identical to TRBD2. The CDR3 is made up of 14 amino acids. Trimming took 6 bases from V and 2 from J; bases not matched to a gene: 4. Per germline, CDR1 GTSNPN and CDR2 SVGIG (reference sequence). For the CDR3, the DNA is TGTGCCTGTACTAGCGGGAGGGGTCCCTACGAGCAGTACTTC. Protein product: CACTSGRGPYEQYF.

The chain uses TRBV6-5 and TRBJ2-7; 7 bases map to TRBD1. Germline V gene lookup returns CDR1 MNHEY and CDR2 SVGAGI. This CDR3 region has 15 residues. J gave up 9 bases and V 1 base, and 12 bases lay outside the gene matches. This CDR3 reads CASSYWKGGRDAQYF. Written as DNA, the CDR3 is TGTGCCAGCAGTTACTGGAAAGGGGGCCGGGACGCGCAGTACTTC.

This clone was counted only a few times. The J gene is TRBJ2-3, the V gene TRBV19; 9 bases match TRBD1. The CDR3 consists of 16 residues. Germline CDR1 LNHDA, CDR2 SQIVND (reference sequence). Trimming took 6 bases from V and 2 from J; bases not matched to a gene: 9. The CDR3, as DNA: TGTGCCAGTAGCTTATCCCGACAGGGGGACACAGATACGCAGTATTTT. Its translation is CASSLSRQGDTDTQYF.

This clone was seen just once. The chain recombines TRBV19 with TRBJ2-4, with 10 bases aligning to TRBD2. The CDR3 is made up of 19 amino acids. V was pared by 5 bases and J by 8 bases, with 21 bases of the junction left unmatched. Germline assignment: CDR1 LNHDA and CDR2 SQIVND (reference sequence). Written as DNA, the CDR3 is TGTGCCAGTAGTGCCTACCCCGGGACTAGCGACCTCCTGGGGGACATTCAGTACTTC. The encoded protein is CASSAYPGTSDLLGDIQYF.

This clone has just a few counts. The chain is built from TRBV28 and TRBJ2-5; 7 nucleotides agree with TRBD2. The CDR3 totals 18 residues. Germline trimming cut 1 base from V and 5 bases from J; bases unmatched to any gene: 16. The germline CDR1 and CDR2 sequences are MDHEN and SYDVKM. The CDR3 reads CASSLFPGRSERTETQYF. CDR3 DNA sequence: TGTGCCAGCAGTTTATTCCCCGGGAGGAGCGAAAGGACGGAGACCCAGTACTTC.

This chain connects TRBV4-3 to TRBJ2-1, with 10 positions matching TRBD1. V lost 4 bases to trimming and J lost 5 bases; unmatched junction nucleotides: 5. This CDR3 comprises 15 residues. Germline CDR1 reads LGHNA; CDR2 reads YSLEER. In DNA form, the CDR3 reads TGCGCCAGCAGCCCGACAGGGGGCGTACACAATGAGCAGTTCTTC. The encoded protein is CASSPTGGVHNEQFF.

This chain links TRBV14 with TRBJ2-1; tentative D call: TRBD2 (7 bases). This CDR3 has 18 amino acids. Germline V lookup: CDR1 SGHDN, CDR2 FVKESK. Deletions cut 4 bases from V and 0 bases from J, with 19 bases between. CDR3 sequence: CASSPYRGGPSSYNEQFF. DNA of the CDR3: TGTGCCAGCAGCCCTTATAGGGGGGGCCCAAGCTCCTACAATGAGCAGTTCTTC.

The CDR3 DNA reads as TGCGCCAGCAGCCATCGGACAGGGCATAACAATGAGCAGTTCTTC. The encoded protein is CASSHRTGHNNEQFF. This chain uses TRBV5-1 with TRBJ2-1; 8 bases map to TRBD1. With V trimmed by 4 bases and J by 5 bases, 8 bases remained unmatched. This CDR3 contains 15 residues. CDR1 and CDR2 from the germline V gene are SGHRS and YFSETQ.

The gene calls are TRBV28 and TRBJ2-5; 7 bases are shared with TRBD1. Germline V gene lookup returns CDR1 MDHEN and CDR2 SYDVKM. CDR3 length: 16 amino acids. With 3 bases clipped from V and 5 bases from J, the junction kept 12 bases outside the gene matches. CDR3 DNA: TGTGCCAGCAGTTTGCCCGGGACAGCCCTAGGGGAGACCCAGTACTTC. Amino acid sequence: CASSLPGTALGETQYF.

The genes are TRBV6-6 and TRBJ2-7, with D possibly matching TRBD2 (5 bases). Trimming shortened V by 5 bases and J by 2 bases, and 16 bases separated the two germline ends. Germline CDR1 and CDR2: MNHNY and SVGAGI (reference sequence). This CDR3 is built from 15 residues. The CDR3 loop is CASSRPSWRAYEQYF. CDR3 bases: TGTGCCAGCAGTCGGCCAAGTTGGCGGGCCTACGAGCAGTACTTC.

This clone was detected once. The CDR3 loop reads CASSWLDSVNTEAFF. The CDR3 region has the DNA TGTGCCAGCAGCTGGTTAGACAGTGTGAACACTGAAGCTTTCTTT. The chain uses TRBV5-6 and TRBJ1-1, with D perhaps matching TRBD1 (5 bases). Germline V gene data show CDR1 as SGHDT and CDR2 as YYEEEE. This CDR3 has 15 residues. Trimming left V 3 bases short and J 0 bases short, with 12 bases between.

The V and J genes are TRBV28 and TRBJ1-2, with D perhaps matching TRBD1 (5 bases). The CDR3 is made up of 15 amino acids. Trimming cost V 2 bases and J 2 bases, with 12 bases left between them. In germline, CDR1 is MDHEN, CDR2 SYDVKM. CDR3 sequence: CASSLQLPGNYGYTF. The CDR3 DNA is TGTGCCAGCAGTTTACAACTCCCAGGGAACTATGGCTACACCTTC.

The DNA of the CDR3 is TGCGCCAGCAGCCAAGATCTTCCCCCTAGCGGGAGGAGGGACAATGAGCAGTTCTTC. Its translation: CASSQDLPPSGRRDNEQFF. The chain uses TRBV4-1 and TRBJ2-1; 11 nucleotides align to TRBD2. The germline gives CDR1 MGHRA, CDR2 YSYEKL. The CDR3 contains 19 residues. V lost 0 bases, J lost 5 bases, and 12 bases stayed unmatched.

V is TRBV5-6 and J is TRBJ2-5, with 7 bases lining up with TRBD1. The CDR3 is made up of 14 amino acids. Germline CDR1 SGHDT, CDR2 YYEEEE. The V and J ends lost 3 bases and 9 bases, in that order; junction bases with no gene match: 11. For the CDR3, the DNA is TGTGCCAGCAGCTCAGGGGACAGCCCTTTGGCCCAGTACTTC. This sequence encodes CASSSGDSPLAQYF. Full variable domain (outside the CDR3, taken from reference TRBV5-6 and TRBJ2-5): DAGVTQSPTHLIKTRGQQVTLRCSPKSGHDTVSWYQQALGQGPQFIFQYYEEEERQRGNFPDRFSGHQFPNYSSELNVNALLLGDSALYLCASSSGDSPLAQYFGPGTRLLVL.

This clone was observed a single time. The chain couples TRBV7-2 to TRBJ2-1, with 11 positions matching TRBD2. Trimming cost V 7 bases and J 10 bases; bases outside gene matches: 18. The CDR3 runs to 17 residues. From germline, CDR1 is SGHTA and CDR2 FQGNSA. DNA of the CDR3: TGTGCCAGCATGCCGGGGGGTAGCGGGAGGGTTTCCGGGGAGCAGTTCTTC. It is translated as CASMPGGSGRVSGEQFF.

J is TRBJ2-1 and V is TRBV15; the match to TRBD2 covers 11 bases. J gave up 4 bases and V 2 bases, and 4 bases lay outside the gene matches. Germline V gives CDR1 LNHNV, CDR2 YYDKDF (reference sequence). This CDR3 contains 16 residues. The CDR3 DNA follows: TGTGCCACCAGCAGACCCACTAGCGGGAGTTACAATGAGCAGTTCTTC. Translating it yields CATSRPTSGSYNEQFF.

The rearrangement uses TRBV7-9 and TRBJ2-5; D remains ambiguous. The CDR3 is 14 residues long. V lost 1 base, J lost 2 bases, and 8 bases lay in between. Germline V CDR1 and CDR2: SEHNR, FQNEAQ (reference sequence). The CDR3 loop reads CASSLEHRQETQYF. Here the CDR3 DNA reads TGTGCCAGCAGCTTAGAGCACAGACAAGAGACCCAGTACTTC.

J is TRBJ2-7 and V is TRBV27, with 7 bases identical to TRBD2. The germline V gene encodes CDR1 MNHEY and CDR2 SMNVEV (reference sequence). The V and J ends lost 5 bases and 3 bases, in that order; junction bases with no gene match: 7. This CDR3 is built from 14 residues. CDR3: CASSPRTSIYEQYF. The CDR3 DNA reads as TGTGCCAGCAGTCCCAGGACTAGTATCTACGAGCAGTACTTC.

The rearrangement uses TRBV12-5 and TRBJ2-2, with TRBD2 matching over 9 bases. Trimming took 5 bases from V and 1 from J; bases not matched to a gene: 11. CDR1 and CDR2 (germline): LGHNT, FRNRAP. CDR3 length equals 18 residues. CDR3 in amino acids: CASGPQPQREVNTGELFF. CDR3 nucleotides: TGTGCTAGTGGTCCCCAACCCCAGCGGGAGGTGAACACCGGGGAGCTGTTTTTT.

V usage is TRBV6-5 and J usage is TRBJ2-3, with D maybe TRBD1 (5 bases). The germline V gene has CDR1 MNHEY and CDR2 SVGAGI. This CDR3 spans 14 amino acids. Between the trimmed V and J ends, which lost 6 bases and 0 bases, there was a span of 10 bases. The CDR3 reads CASRRGLSTDTQYF. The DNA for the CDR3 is TGTGCCAGCAGAAGGGGCCTCAGCACAGATACGCAGTATTTT.

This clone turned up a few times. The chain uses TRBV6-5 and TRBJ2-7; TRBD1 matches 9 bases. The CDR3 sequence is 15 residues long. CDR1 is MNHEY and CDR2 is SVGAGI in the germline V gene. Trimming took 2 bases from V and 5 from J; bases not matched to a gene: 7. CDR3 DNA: TGTGCCAGCAGTTACCTTCGGGACAGGGAACACGAGCAGTACTTC. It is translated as CASSYLRDREHEQYF.

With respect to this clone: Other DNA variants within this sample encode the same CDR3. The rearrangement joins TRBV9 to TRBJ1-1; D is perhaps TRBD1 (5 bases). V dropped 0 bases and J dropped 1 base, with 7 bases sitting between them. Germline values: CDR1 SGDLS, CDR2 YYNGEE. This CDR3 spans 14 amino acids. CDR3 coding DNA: TGTGCCAGCAGCGTAGCAAGGGGGAACACTGAAGCTTTCTTT. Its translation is CASSVARGNTEAFF.